The entry below gives a single T cell receptor (beta chain) sequence along with its context. Its target is not known. Each sample had two DNA replicates, 0.5 to 0.65 ug blood or roughly 1.4 ug tissue. Sequencing was performed with immunoSEQ multiplex PCR; in TCRdb, only in-frame clones are kept and a portion is missing. This sample yields 60,000 to 80,000 clones, of which around 85% are seen a single time; approximately 3.7% belongs to the top ten. The data derive from a study of early stage breast cancer tumors. Study in general: Of approximately 16 invasive breast tumors, twelve were hormone receptor-positive, HER2-negative.

Findings and limits, study-wide: Enriched TCRB sequences shared across patients were mostly commonly generated sequences. Comparing each tissue with blood distinguished tumor from normal in most of the 16 patients.

The length of the CDR3 is 18 residues. The junction had 18 bases not matched to a gene; V was cut back by 5 bases and J by 7 bases. Germline CDR1 reads SGHTA; CDR2 reads FQGTGA. Sequencing was done on a sample of blood. The TCR was taken from a person aged 60 to 70 with breast cancer. J is TRBJ1-4 and V is TRBV7-3, with 8 positions matching TRBD1. The CDR3 nucleotides are TGTGCCAGCAGCCTTCCAGTCCCGGGACAGGCTCAAAGTGAAAAACTGTTTTTT. Protein product: CASSLPVPGQAQSEKLFF.